This is a list of T cell receptor beta chains from one sample in a study of cytomegalovirus exposure and HLA in healthy donors. Assay used: immunoSEQ multiplex PCR; TCRdb lists only in-frame clones, some missing. The sample is made up of about 140,000 clones, and the top ten hold 2% to 2.5% of it. Sequencing was performed on PBMCs. The source is a woman younger than 30 in good health and CMV-seronegative. The CDR3 runs from the conserved cysteine through the conserved F or W. A D gene is named only where the DNA matches it firmly.

J gene | CDR3 length | D gene | V gene | CDR3 DNA | CDR3 protein
TRBJ1-1 | 13 | - | TRBV30 | TGTGCCTGGAGTGTACAAGAAAACACTGAAGCTTTCTTT | CAWSVQENTEAFF
TRBJ2-5 | 17 | TRBD2 | TRBV7-7 | TGTGCCAGCAGCGAGAGAGGTGCTAGCGGGAGAGGGGAGACCCAGTACTTC | CASSERGASGRGETQYF
TRBJ2-1 | 16 | TRBD2 | TRBV5-1 | TGCGCCAGCAGCTTTAGTACTAGCGGGGTCTACAATGAGCAGTTCTTC | CASSFSTSGVYNEQFF
TRBJ2-1 | 16 | TRBD1 | TRBV9 | TGTGCCAGCAGCGTTGGGACAGGCCGTGGTAACAATGAGCAGTTCTTC | CASSVGTGRGNNEQFF
TRBJ1-4 | 19 | - | TRBV2 | TGTGCCAGCAGTGACAGGGCTGTGAAGACTTGGACAACTAATGAAAAACTGTTTTTT | CASSDRAVKTWTTNEKLFF
TRBJ2-7 | 16 | TRBD1 | TRBV5-1 | TGCGCCAGCAGCATGGGACAGGGACTTTTCTCCTACGAGCAGTACTTC | CASSMGQGLFSYEQYF
TRBJ1-6 | 14 | - | TRBV6-1 | TGTGCCAGCAGTGTTGAGGTGGTGGATTCACCCCTCCACTTT | CASSVEVVDSPLHF
TRBJ1-2 | 14 | - | TRBV10-3 | TGTGCCATCAGTGAACTACAGGGAGGGGACGGCTACACCTTC | CAISELQGGDGYTF
TRBJ2-4 | 14 | TRBD2 | TRBV7-2 | TGTGCCAGCAGCTTAGAACTAGCGGGAAACATTCAGTACTTC | CASSLELAGNIQYF
TRBJ2-7 | 14 | - | TRBV6-1 | TGTGCCAGCAGTGACCCTCCGGGTGACTACGAGCAGTACTTC | CASSDPPGDYEQYF
TRBJ2-2 | 16 | TRBD1 | TRBV29-1 | TGCAGCGTTGCCAAAGGGACAGGCGTGAACACCGGGGAGCTGTTTTTT | CSVAKGTGVNTGELFF
TRBJ2-3 | 16 | TRBD2 | TRBV5-1 | TGCGCCAGCAGCCCGGGACTAGCGAGAAGCACAGATACGCAGTATTTT | CASSPGLARSTDTQYF
TRBJ2-3 | 15 | TRBD2 | TRBV13 | TGTGCCAGCCGGGGGGACCGCGAGGCCCCAGATACGCAGTATTTT | CASRGDREAPDTQYF
TRBJ2-5 | 17 | TRBD2 | TRBV5-1 | TGCGCCAGCAGCTTGGGCAGCGGGAGGGCCATTCCAGAGACCCAGTACTTC | CASSLGSGRAIPETQYF
TRBJ1-2 | 13 | TRBD1 | TRBV6-1 | TGTGCCAGCATCTTACAGGGGGCGGGTGGCTACACCTTC | CASILQGAGGYTF
TRBJ1-1 | 13 | - | TRBV7-2 | TGTGCCAGCAGAGAAAGTCCCTCCAGGGAAGCTTTCTTT | CASRESPSREAFF
TRBJ1-2 | 15 | TRBD1 | TRBV6-5 | TGTGCCAGCAGTTACCGGGGACAGGGAGTCTATGGCTACACCTTC | CASSYRGQGVYGYTF
TRBJ1-1 | 15 | TRBD1 | TRBV7-9 | TGTGCCAGCAGCCCCCGGACAGGGATGAACACTGAAGCTTTCTTT | CASSPRTGMNTEAFF
TRBJ1-2 | 13 | - | TRBV5-4 | TGTGCCAGCAAACCAGGGGTCGATGGTGGCTACACCTTC | CASKPGVDGGYTF
TRBJ1-5 | 15 | - | TRBV6-5 | TGTGCCAGCAGTTACTCGTGGGGTGCGGGTCAGCCCCAGCATTTT | CASSYSWGAGQPQHF
TRBJ2-3 | 15 | TRBD1 | TRBV6-1 | TGTGCCAGTCAGACCGGGACAGGGAGGACAGATACGCAGTATTTT | CASQTGTGRTDTQYF
TRBJ2-7 | 18 | TRBD1 | TRBV5-1 | TGCGCCAGCAGCTTGGACCCCCAGTCTCAGGGGGAAGTTTACGAGCAGTACTTC | CASSLDPQSQGEVYEQYF
TRBJ2-1 | 18 | TRBD2 | TRBV29-1 | TGCAGCTCCAAGGGGACTAGCTTCTGCCATCACCCTTACAATGAGCAGTTCTTC | CSSKGTSFCHHPYNEQFF
TRBJ2-3 | 14 | TRBD2 | TRBV5-4 | TGTGCCAGCAAGCCGGGACTATTCACAGATACGCAGTATTTT | CASKPGLFTDTQYF
TRBJ2-7 | 15 | TRBD2 | TRBV11-2 | TGTGCCAGCAGCTTATTTGGGACTAGCGACGGCGAGCAGTACTTC | CASSLFGTSDGEQYF
TRBJ2-1 | 14 | - | TRBV10-1 | TGCGCCAGCAGTGAGCGCCCCACGGGGAATGAGCAGTTCTTC | CASSERPTGNEQFF
TRBJ1-4 | 16 | - | TRBV19 | TGTGCCAGTAGTATGGGAACAGGAGCAACTAATGAAAAACTGTTTTTT | CASSMGTGATNEKLFF
TRBJ1-4 | 13 | - | TRBV30 | TGTGCCTGGGATGGCGGATCTAATGAAAAACTGTTTTTT | CAWDGGSNEKLFF
TRBJ2-3 | 14 | - | TRBV28 | TGTGCCAGCAGAGGAGGGCCCGGCACAGATACGCAGTATTTT | CASRGGPGTDTQYF
TRBJ2-3 | 17 | TRBD1 | TRBV7-6 | TGTGCCAGCAGCCAACTAGACGGGACAGCCCGCACAGATACGCAGTATTTT | CASSQLDGTARTDTQYF
TRBJ2-3 | 14 | TRBD1 | TRBV15 | TGTGCCACCAGCAGGGGACAGGGCACAGATACGCAGTATTTT | CATSRGQGTDTQYF
TRBJ1-2 | 15 | TRBD1 | TRBV25-1 | TGTGCCAGCAGTGACCCGGGGACAGGTTCTGATGGCTACACCTTC | CASSDPGTGSDGYTF
TRBJ2-7 | 12 | - | TRBV5-4 | TGTGCCAGCAGCTTGTACAGTAACGAGCAGTACTTC | CASSLYSNEQYF
TRBJ1-2 | 13 | - | TRBV2 | TGTGCCACCCAGGGCAGGGGAACTCTTGGCTACACCTTC | CATQGRGTLGYTF
TRBJ1-5 | 15 | - | TRBV12-5 | TGTGCTAGTGGTTCGACCCAGGGCCTCCATCAGCCCCAGCATTTT | CASGSTQGLHQPQHF
TRBJ1-1 | 15 | TRBD1 | TRBV14 | TGTGCCAGCAGCCAGCGACAGGGCCGTGTCACTGAAGCTTTCTTT | CASSQRQGRVTEAFF
TRBJ2-1 | 15 | TRBD2 | TRBV7-2 | TGTGCCAGCAGCCCCCTAGCGGGCTCCTACAATGAGCAGTTCTTC | CASSPLAGSYNEQFF
TRBJ2-1 | 16 | TRBD2 | TRBV7-9 | TGTGCCAGCAGCAGACAGACTAGCGGGAGCGGAGATGAGCAGTTCTTC | CASSRQTSGSGDEQFF
TRBJ2-2 | 17 | TRBD2 | TRBV7-9 | TGTGCCAGCAGCTCCTCCCAGGTAGCGGGAGATACCGGGGAGCTGTTTTTT | CASSSSQVAGDTGELFF
TRBJ2-7 | 16 | - | TRBV11-2 | TGTGCCAGCAGCTTAGACCTGGGGCTAGGGTCCTACGAGCAGTACTTC | CASSLDLGLGSYEQYF
TRBJ2-3 | 17 | TRBD2 | TRBV4-2 | TGTGCCAGCAGCCAAGTCCTTAGCGGGGAGGGGCAAGATACGCAGTATTTT | CASSQVLSGEGQDTQYF
TRBJ2-5 | 13 | TRBD2 | TRBV27 | TGTGCCAGCCGACTAGCGGATCAAGAGACCCAGTACTTC | CASRLADQETQYF
TRBJ1-3 | 17 | - | TRBV7-9 | TGTGCCAGCAGCCAGAGAAGCGGGACGGACTCTGGAAACACCATATATTTT | CASSQRSGTDSGNTIYF
TRBJ2-2 | 14 | TRBD2 | TRBV7-9 | TGTGCCAGCAGCCCCCTAGCGGACACCGGGGAGCTGTTTTTT | CASSPLADTGELFF
TRBJ1-1 | 14 | - | TRBV14 | TGTGCCAGCAGCCAGGTGCCAGGCATAACTGAAGCTTTCTTT | CASSQVPGITEAFF
TRBJ1-2 | 12 | - | TRBV15 | TGTGCCACCAGCAGAGATCTCTATGGCTACACCTTC | CATSRDLYGYTF
TRBJ2-4 | 15 | - | TRBV5-1 | TGCGCCAGCAGCTTGGATTCCCTAGCCAAAAACATTCAGTACTTC | CASSLDSLAKNIQYF
TRBJ2-3 | 17 | TRBD1 | TRBV7-3 | TGTGCCAGCAGCTCACGGCCCGGACAGGGCCTCACAGATACGCAGTATTTT | CASSSRPGQGLTDTQYF